The rows below give T cell receptor beta chains drawn from one sample of a study of Ad26.COV2.S vaccination and SARS-CoV-2 variants. The table came from immunoSEQ multiplex PCR; TCRdb's copy has only in-frame clones and leaves some out. The sample carries hundreds of thousands of clones, 85% to 90% recorded once. The sequencing used peripheral blood, collected in a trial of Ad26.COV2.S vaccine versus placebo. The source is a person aged 18 to 59 who received the Ad26.COV2.S COVID-19 vaccine or a placebo. Each CDR3 is given with its conserved first and last residue. D genes are given only for firm matches. Where a row states a size, it is once, few, many or the class of an expanded clone; other rows omit it.

v_gene	len	j_gene	abundance	d_gene	CDR3nt	CDR3aa
TRBV11-2	13	TRBJ2-3	-	-	TGTGCCAGCAGCATGGACCGATCAGATACGCAGTATTTT	CASSMDRSDTQYF
TRBV28	14	TRBJ1-1	-	-	TGTGCCAGCAGGGGATCGACAGTGAACACTGAAGCTTTCTTT	CASRGSTVNTEAFF
TRBV15	13	TRBJ1-4	-	-	TGTGCCACCACTCGGGGGGTGAATGAAAAACTGTTTTTT	CATTRGVNEKLFF
TRBV7-6	17	TRBJ2-1	-	TRBD2	TGTGCCAGCAACCCGGGACTAGCGGGGAGCTCCTACAATGAGCAGTTCTTC	CASNPGLAGSSYNEQFF
TRBV5-1	15	TRBJ1-1	-	-	TGCGCCAGCAGCTTGGCACCGGGATCATCTTCTGAAGCTTTCTTT	CASSLAPGSSSEAFF
TRBV2	14	TRBJ2-6	once	-	TGTGCCAGCCGGCCGAGCTCTGGGGCCAACGTCCTGACTTTC	CASRPSSGANVLTF
TRBV4-1	16	TRBJ2-7	-	-	TGCGCCAGCAGCCAAGAGAAGGGGGTGGCTATGCTCGAGCAGTACTTC	CASSQEKGVAMLEQYF
TRBV2	17	TRBJ1-2	-	TRBD1	TGTGCCAGCAGTGAAGGGACAGGGGTGTTTGAAGGCTATGGCTACACCTTC	CASSEGTGVFEGYGYTF
TRBV11-3	15	TRBJ2-1	-	-	TGTGCCAGCAGCTTATTAGGGACTCAAGGCAATGAGCAGTTCTTC	CASSLLGTQGNEQFF
TRBV5-1	15	TRBJ1-2	-	-	TGCGCCAGCAGACCGGACTGGCTCAGAGCTTATGGCTACACCTTC	CASRPDWLRAYGYTF
TRBV2	14	TRBJ2-7	-	TRBD1	TGTGCCAGCGGGGGGGACAGGGGCGCCTACGAGCAGTACTTC	CASGGDRGAYEQYF
TRBV9	13	TRBJ1-2	once	-	TGTGCCAGCAGTACGATTGAGAGCTATGGCTACACCTTC	CASSTIESYGYTF
TRBV18	16	TRBJ1-1	-	-	TGTGCCAGCTCACCTCGCATCGGACAGACGAACACTGAAGCTTTCTTT	CASSPRIGQTNTEAFF
TRBV7-9	13	TRBJ2-7	-	-	TGTGCCAGCATGTATGAGGACTTCTACGAGCAGTACTTC	CASMYEDFYEQYF
TRBV28	15	TRBJ2-3	-	-	TGTGCCACCTCTACAAGGGGGAGGAGCACAGATACGCAGTATTTT	CATSTRGRSTDTQYF
TRBV28	14	TRBJ2-3	-	TRBD2	TGTGCCAGCAGTTTAGCGGGAGACGCAGATACGCAGTATTTT	CASSLAGDADTQYF
TRBV7-3	16	TRBJ1-2	few	-	TGTGCCAGCCAGGGGCCTGACACCGTCCCCTTTCTTCTCTACACCTTC	CASQGPDTVPFLLYTF
TRBV2	11	TRBJ1-4	-	-	TGTGCCAGCTACCGTCCCGAAAAACTGTTTTTT	CASYRPEKLFF
TRBV7-2	15	TRBJ2-3	-	-	TGTGCCAGCAGCTTTAGCCTTTTCCAGGCCGATACGCAGTATTTT	CASSFSLFQADTQYF
TRBV6-6	17	TRBJ1-2	once	-	TGTGCCAGCAGTCCTATCTACCTCAACGACAACCGCTATGGCTACACCTTC	CASSPIYLNDNRYGYTF
TRBV6-5	14	TRBJ1-1	once	TRBD1	TGTGCCAGCAGAACTGGACAGGGAAACACTGAAGCTTTCTTT	CASRTGQGNTEAFF
TRBV5-1	15	TRBJ2-1	-	TRBD2	TGCGCCAGCAGCCTACGCCTAGCGGGAGCGTCCGAGCAGTTCTTC	CASSLRLAGASEQFF
TRBV15	14	TRBJ2-1	-	-	TGTGCCACCAGCAGCGGGAGCCGCTACAATGAGCAGTTCTTC	CATSSGSRYNEQFF
TRBV7-9	17	TRBJ1-1	-	-	TGTGCCAGCAGCCCGCGGCGGGGGACCGTCATGAACACTGAAGCTTTCTTT	CASSPRRGTVMNTEAFF
TRBV7-8	13	TRBJ2-2	-	-	TGTGCCAGCAGCTCACGGGACACCGGGGAGCTGTTTTTT	CASSSRDTGELFF
TRBV5-1	15	TRBJ1-2	-	-	TGCGCCAGCAGCTTGGGCTCGGTCATTACCTATGGCTACACCTTC	CASSLGSVITYGYTF
TRBV6-2/TRBV6-3	19	TRBJ2-2	-	TRBD2	TGTGCCAGCAGTTACTCGGGACTAGCGGGGAACGCGAACACCGGGGAGCTGTTTTTT	CASSYSGLAGNANTGELFF
TRBV5-6	12	TRBJ1-1	few	-	TGTGCCAGCAGCTTTGGTCGCTCCGAAGCTTTCTTT	CASSFGRSEAFF
TRBV6-1	12	TRBJ1-1	-	-	TGTGCCAGCAGTGAGATGAACACTGAAGCTTTCTTT	CASSEMNTEAFF